This TCR beta chain was obtained from a study of technical replicates of blood from a few donors. The CDR3 consists of 15 residues. The germline gives CDR1 MNHEY, CDR2 SMNVEV (reference sequence). Trimming stripped 0 bases from V and 1 base from J, with 9 bases between. Clones were sequenced by immunoSEQ multiplex PCR, and TCRdb holds only the in-frame ones, with some missing. The table includes over 55,000 clones, about 94% detected once. This chain connects TRBV27 to TRBJ1-1; D gene uncertain. The sequence derives from a human donor in good health. Some clones in this sample may be carry-over from other donors' samples. The sample comprised PBMCs. CDR3 DNA sequence: TGTGCCAGCAGTTTATCGCAGGCAAAGAACACTGAAGCTTTCTTT. This gives the protein CASSLSQAKNTEAFF.